Shown below are 25 T cell receptor beta chains from a single sample sequenced in a study of Ad26.COV2.S vaccination and SARS-CoV-2 variants. Treatment indicated: roughly 19 received Ad26.COV2.S at low or high dose, single or two shots; roughly 5 received placebo; per-sample allocation not given. Repertoires come from day 63 after the first vaccine or placebo injection. TCRdb keeps only in-frame clones here, not all; method: immunoSEQ multiplex PCR. Altogether about 390,000 clones are present, about 92% being singletons, with the ten largest covering about 1.7%. The source material was peripheral blood, sampled in a trial of Ad26.COV2.S vaccine versus placebo. The receptors originated from a person between 18 and 60 years old who received the Ad26.COV2.S COVID-19 vaccine or a placebo.

The chain recombines TRBV18 with TRBJ2-5, with 9 bases lining up with TRBD1. Germline V gives CDR1 KGHSH, CDR2 LQKENI. With 5 bases clipped from V and 4 bases from J, the junction kept 2 bases outside the gene matches. The CDR3 extends over 13 amino acids. This chain's CDR3 is CASSGTGRETQYF. CDR3 nucleotides: TGTGCCAGCTCAGGGACAGGGCGAGAGACCCAGTACTTC.

The J gene is TRBJ2-7, the V gene TRBV28, with no clear D. The CDR3 extends over 15 amino acids. The germline V gene has CDR1 MDHEN and CDR2 SYDVKM. The germline V and J ends were trimmed by 3 bases and 2 bases, with 14 bases remaining between them. CDR3 nucleotides: TGTGCCAGCAGTTTCCGGCGGCCGGCCCCCTACGAGCAGTACTTC. It is translated as CASSFRRPAPYEQYF.

The V gene is TRBV6-1, the J gene TRBJ2-1, with D perhaps TRBD2 (6 bases). Germline CDR1 and CDR2: MNHNS and SASEGT. Trimming shortened V by 3 bases and J by 3 bases, and 6 bases separated the two germline ends. This CDR3 spans 13 amino acids. CDR3 sequence: CASSDSGYNEQFF. CDR3 nucleotide sequence: TGTGCCAGCAGTGATAGCGGCTACAATGAGCAGTTCTTC.

This chain uses TRBV11-2 with TRBJ2-1; 8 bases are a match to TRBD2. The CDR3 consists of 18 residues. CDR1 and CDR2 from the germline V gene are SGHAT and FQNNGV. Unmatched junction bases numbered 12, after V lost 3 bases and J lost 2 bases. As DNA, the CDR3 is TGTGCCAGCAGCTTTGCGGGGGGCGCCCCGAGCCCCTACAATGAGCAGTTCTTC. As protein: CASSFAGGAPSPYNEQFF.

In this sample, this clone turned up once. This chain joins TRBV5-1 and TRBJ1-1, with 9 bases matching TRBD1. The CDR3 contains 15 residues. V trimming: 1 base; J trimming: 3 bases; junction bases outside the gene matches: 4. Germline CDR1 is SGHRS and CDR2 is YFSETQ. CDR3 nucleotide sequence: TGCGCCAGCAGCTTGATGACAGGGGGATACACTGAAGCTTTCTTT. Its translation: CASSLMTGGYTEAFF.

This chain connects TRBV6-5 to TRBJ2-7, with TRBD2 matching over 8 bases. The CDR3 is 15 amino acids. The V segment lost 5 bases and the J segment 2 bases; nucleotides outside the gene matches: 8. Looked up from germline, CDR1 is MNHEY and CDR2 is SVGAGI. CDR3 residues: CASSPPAGVTYEQYF. Written as DNA, the CDR3 is TGTGCCAGCAGTCCCCCAGCGGGGGTGACCTACGAGCAGTACTTC.

The chain links TRBV10-3 to TRBJ1-1, with D unclear. Germline CDR1 is ENHRY and CDR2 is SYGVKD. V was clipped by 10 bases and J by 0 bases, with 9 bases between them. The CDR3 is 12 amino acids. CDR3 DNA: TGTGCCACCTCCGGAGTGAACACTGAAGCTTTCTTT. As protein: CATSGVNTEAFF.

In this sample, this clone turned up once. This chain connects TRBV9 to TRBJ2-7; the D gene is possibly TRBD2 (6 bases). The germline V gene has CDR1 SGDLS and CDR2 YYNGEE. The CDR3 loop spans 15 amino acids. V lost 3 bases to trimming and J lost 1 base, with 14 bases between them. In DNA form, the CDR3 reads TGTGCCAGCAGCGAGTCCGGGACTGTATCCTACGAGCAGTACTTC. The encoded protein is CASSESGTVSYEQYF.

The chain recombines TRBV7-9 with TRBJ2-1, with 9 bases that match TRBD2. Germline lookup yields CDR1 SEHNR and CDR2 FQNEAQ (reference sequence). The junction had 11 bases not matched to a gene; V was cut back by 0 bases and J by 5 bases. This CDR3 is built from 18 residues. The CDR3 region is CASSLAERGDLLNNEQFF. The CDR3 region has the DNA TGTGCCAGCAGCTTAGCGGAGCGGGGGGACCTCCTAAACAATGAGCAGTTCTTC.

The chain carries TRBV24-1 and TRBJ2-5, with 9 bases fitting TRBD1. Germline V CDR1 and CDR2: KGHDR, SFDVKD. With 6 bases clipped from V and 5 bases from J, the junction kept 9 bases outside the gene matches. The CDR3 extends over 15 amino acids. The CDR3 here is CATSKNTGGRETQYF. The CDR3 nucleotides read TGTGCCACCAGTAAAAATACAGGGGGCCGGGAGACCCAGTACTTC.

V gene TRBV27 combines with J gene TRBJ1-5; no clear D gene. The V end was cut by 6 bases, the J end by 6 bases, with 12 bases between. Germline assignment: CDR1 MNHEY and CDR2 SMNVEV (reference sequence). This CDR3 has 13 residues. This CDR3 is CASSYRLGQPQHF. The CDR3 coding sequence is TGTGCCAGCAGCTATAGGCTGGGTCAGCCCCAGCATTTT.

This chain joins TRBV19 and TRBJ1-2, with D perhaps matching TRBD1 (6 bases). The CDR3 totals 11 residues. The ends were cut back, 8 bases at V and 8 bases at J, with 12 bases in the middle. Per the germline V gene, CDR1 is LNHDA and CDR2 is SQIVND (reference sequence). Here the CDR3 reads CASGTPGGYTF. In DNA form, the CDR3 reads TGTGCCAGTGGGACACCGGGGGGCTACACCTTC.

The rearrangement links TRBV3-1 (or the pseudogene TRBV3-2) to TRBJ1-5, with a weak D call TRBD1 (5 bases). Trimming removed 3 bases from V and 7 bases from J, with 13 bases in between. CDR1 LGHDT and CDR2 YNNKEL come from the germline V gene (reference sequence). The length of the CDR3 is 14 residues. The CDR3 sequence: CASSHPGLGQPQHF. Here the CDR3 DNA reads TGTGCCAGCAGCCATCCGGGGCTGGGACAGCCCCAGCATTTT.

This chain connects TRBV5-1 to TRBJ1-3; no definite D call. This CDR3 comprises 14 residues. The V and J ends lost 0 bases and 0 bases respectively, with 4 bases between them. Germline CDR1 reads SGHRS; CDR2 reads YFSETQ. The CDR3 spells CASSLAYSGNTIYF. In DNA form, the CDR3 reads TGCGCCAGCAGCTTGGCATACTCTGGAAACACCATATATTTT.

This clone was detected only once. The chain carries TRBV30 and TRBJ2-1; 8 bases fit TRBD1. The CDR3 runs 15 residues. The V gene's germline CDR1 is GTSNPN and CDR2 SVGIG (reference sequence). J was trimmed by 8 bases and V by 5 bases; bases with no gene match: 14. The CDR3 DNA reads TGTGCCTGGTCAAAGGGGGACAGGACAACCGATGAGCAGTTCTTC. Translation: CAWSKGDRTTDEQFF.

This chain's CDR3 is CASSWTGGETQYF. The CDR3 DNA reads as TGTGCCAGCAGTTGGACAGGGGGGGAGACCCAGTACTTC. The chain uses TRBV6-2 or TRBV6-3 and TRBJ2-5; 10 bases agree with TRBD1. This CDR3 is built from 13 residues. Germline lookup yields CDR1 MNHEY and CDR2 SVGEGT. Trimming at V came to 4 bases and at J to 5 bases, leaving 1 base not matched to a gene.

This chain uses TRBV2 with TRBJ1-2, with D possibly matching TRBD1 (6 bases). Trimming left V 5 bases short and J 2 bases short, with 9 bases between. The CDR3 has 13 amino acids. Germline assignment: CDR1 SNHLY and CDR2 FYNNEI. This CDR3 reads CASSSDSNYGYTF. CDR3 in DNA: TGTGCCAGCAGTTCGGACAGCAACTATGGCTACACCTTC.

This clone was seen more than once but under ten times. V and J are TRBV30 and TRBJ1-2; weak D call: TRBD1 (5 bases). Trimming left V 0 bases short and J 5 bases short, with 16 bases between. The CDR3 is 15 residues long. Per germline, CDR1 GTSNPN and CDR2 SVGIG (reference sequence). As DNA, the CDR3 is TGTGCCTGGAGTGTATTCAGGGCCGACCTTTATGGCTACACCTTC. This sequence encodes CAWSVFRADLYGYTF.

This clone appeared once. The chain uses TRBV7-8 and TRBJ2-3, with 10 bases aligning to TRBD1. Germline V gene lookup returns CDR1 SGHVS and CDR2 FQNEAQ. The CDR3 runs to 15 residues. Germline trimming cut 3 bases from V and 4 bases from J; bases unmatched to any gene: 4. The CDR3: CASSLGTGVPDTQYF. CDR3 coding DNA: TGTGCCAGCAGCTTGGGGACAGGGGTCCCAGATACGCAGTATTTT. Supplemented by reference TRBV7-8 and TRBJ2-3, the full variable domain reads GAGVSQSPRYKVAKRGQDVALRCDPISGHVSLFWYQQALGQGPEFLTYFQNEAQLDKSGLPSDRFFAERPEGSVSTLKIQRTQQEDSAVYLCASSLGTGVPDTQYFGPGTRLTVL.

The CDR3 DNA is TGTGCCAGCAGTCGACAGGGCAGGCAGAGGAACACTGAAGCTTTCTTT. This encodes CASSRQGRQRNTEAFF. This chain links TRBV6-7 with TRBJ1-1, with 7 bases aligning to TRBD1. TRBV6-7 is marked as an open reading frame, function uncertain. This CDR3 is 16 amino acids long. Trimming removed 5 bases from V and 1 base from J; junction bases left unmatched: 10.

The rearrangement uses TRBV9 and TRBJ2-7, with unresolved D. Germline CDR1 SGDLS, CDR2 YYNGEE. The CDR3 is made up of 15 amino acids. Trimming pared 0 bases from V and 0 bases from J, leaving 10 bases between. For the CDR3, the DNA is TGTGCCAGCAGCGTAGGCCACACTGGCTCCTACGAGCAGTACTTC. This codes for CASSVGHTGSYEQYF.

The chain links TRBV29-1 to TRBJ1-1, with TRBD1 identical over 9 bases. This CDR3 has 15 residues. Germline CDR1 is SQVTM and CDR2 is ANQGSEA. The junction had 4 bases not matched to a gene; V was cut back by 1 base and J by 1 base. CDR3 bases: TGCAGCGTTGAAGGGGACAGGGCGTGGAACACTGAAGCTTTCTTT. It encodes CSVEGDRAWNTEAFF.

This chain uses TRBV2 with TRBJ2-7; TRBD2 matches 8 bases. Trimming cost V 6 bases and J 2 bases; bases outside gene matches: 6. CDR3 length: 14 amino acids. Germline V gene sequence: CDR1 SNHLY, CDR2 FYNNEI. The CDR3 loop is CASRASGGAYEQYF. In nucleotides, the CDR3 is TGTGCCAGCAGAGCCAGCGGGGGAGCCTACGAGCAGTACTTC.

V and J are TRBV6-5 and TRBJ2-7, with D possibly matching TRBD1 (6 bases). Trimming left V 6 bases short and J 3 bases short, with 15 bases between. Germline-derived CDR1 and CDR2 are MNHEY and SVGAGI. The CDR3 runs 14 residues. CDR3 in DNA: TGTGCCAGCAGACCGACGACAGGCGGCTACGAGCAGTACTTC. Protein product: CASRPTTGGYEQYF.

The V gene is TRBV27, the J gene TRBJ2-3; a possible D gene is TRBD1 (6 bases). The V gene's germline CDR1 is MNHEY and CDR2 SMNVEV (reference sequence). V was trimmed by 10 bases and J by 0 bases, leaving 11 bases between them. This CDR3 is 13 amino acids long. CDR3 sequence: CAIRGTSTDTQYF. The CDR3 nucleotides are TGTGCCATCAGAGGGACAAGCACAGATACGCAGTATTTT.